This T cell receptor beta chain derives from a study of blood T cell repertoires in COVID-19 (dated by TCRdb to 2020 to 2021). Concerning the study at large: Samples covering the acute and convalescent phases of COVID-19 were provided by collaborators in the United States, Italy and Spain. The material from the prospective study consisted of cDNA or gDNA derived from T cells, B-cell-depleted T cells, or PBMCs. Samples were obtained from the ongoing ImmuneRACE study (first 160 participants) and from roughly 1,300 subjects provided by 6 global collaborators. Subjects who had been exposed to COVID-19, were actively infected with it, or had recovered from it provided the deeply sampled blood TCRbeta repertoires that made up the dataset. A freely available public database, intended as a resource for researchers studying the immune response to SARS-CoV-2, is where the repertoires were released. HLA class I and class II types, where available, came from metadata supplied by the sample provider rather than from assay-based typing. The sample metadata nearly always contained a de-identified subject ID, COVID-19 status, age in years and sex. What the study reported, not specific to this receptor: The quantity of clinical and demographic metadata differed by source and by participant and was supplied without curation.

On this clone: The antigen this receptor binds is unknown. Per-base qualities were not stored, and no clone one base away is much larger.

The CDR3, from cysteine to phenylalanine, totals 15 residues. The only DNA kept is the CDR3, 45 bases in frame from the first base. In the germline V gene, CDR1 corresponds to MDHEN and CDR2 to SYDVKM. Relative to germline, V is 4 bases shorter and J is 1 base shorter, with 13 bases between their ends. TCRbeta CDR3 regions were amplified from genomic DNA by means of the immunoSEQ Assay, a bias-controlled multiplex PCR. The published analysis was carried out like this. Within the assay, amplification of reference gene primers was used to estimate how many nucleated cells each sample contained. To quantify the absolute abundance of each unique TCRbeta CDR3 rearrangement, sequence reads were collapsed and filtered. For each sample, productive Simpson clonality was calculated by taking the square root of Simpson's diversity index across productive rearrangements. This immuneACCESS table, as held by TCRdb, lists in-frame sequences with V and J called but not all clones. Of the missing ones, under half trace to an unresolved V gene in checked studies; the others have no known cause. V, J and clone size are those of that table, while D and trimming were read from the DNA. Here the sample has 250,000 to 400,000 clones; about nine tenths occur a single time. The biggest ten clones account for approximately 1.8% of the sample.

One collaborating source in Seattle enrolled patients during active infection and followed them longitudinally through the course of disease. The collaborating institutions used their own protocols to collect whole blood in K2EDTA tubes. For TCRbeta analysis, collaborator samples were shipped as frozen whole blood, as isolated PBMCs, or as DNA extracted from either sample type. The TCR comes from a woman in her 30s with COVID-19, enrolled during active disease. The sequenced sample consisted of peripheral blood. The V and J genes are TRBV28 and TRBJ1-1; the D gene is perhaps TRBD1, on 6 matching bases. DNA sequence: TGTGCCAGCAGTTCCTACAGGGATCAGAACACTGAAGCTTTCTTT. It translates to CASSSYRDQNTEAFF.